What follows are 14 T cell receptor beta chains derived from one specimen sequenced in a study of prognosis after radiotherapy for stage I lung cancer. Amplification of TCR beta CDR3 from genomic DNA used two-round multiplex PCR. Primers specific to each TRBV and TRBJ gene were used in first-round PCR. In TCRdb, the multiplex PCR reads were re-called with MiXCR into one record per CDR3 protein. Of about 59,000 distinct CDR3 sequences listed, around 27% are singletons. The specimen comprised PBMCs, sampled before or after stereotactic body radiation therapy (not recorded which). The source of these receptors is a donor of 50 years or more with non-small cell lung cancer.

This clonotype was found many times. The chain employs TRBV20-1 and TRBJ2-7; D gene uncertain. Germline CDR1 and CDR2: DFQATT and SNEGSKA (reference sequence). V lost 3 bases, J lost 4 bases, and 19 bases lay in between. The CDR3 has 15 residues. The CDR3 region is CSASGLLNSGYEQYF. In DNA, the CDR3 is TGCAGTGCTAGTGGGCTTCTGAATTCTGGGTACGAGCAGTACTTC.

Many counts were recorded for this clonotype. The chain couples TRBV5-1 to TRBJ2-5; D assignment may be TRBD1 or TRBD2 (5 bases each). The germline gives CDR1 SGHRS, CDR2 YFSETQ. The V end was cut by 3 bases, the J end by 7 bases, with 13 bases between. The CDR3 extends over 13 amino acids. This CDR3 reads CASSWGPEGTQYF. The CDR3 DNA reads TGCGCCAGCAGCTGGGGACCAGAGGGGACCCAGTACTTC.

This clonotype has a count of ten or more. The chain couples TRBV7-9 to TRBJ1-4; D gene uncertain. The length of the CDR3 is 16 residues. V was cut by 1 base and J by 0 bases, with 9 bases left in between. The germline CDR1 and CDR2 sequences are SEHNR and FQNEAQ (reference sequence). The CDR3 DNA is TGTGCCAGCAGCTTAGGGCTGGGGTCAACTAATGAAAAACTGTTTTTT. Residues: CASSLGLGSTNEKLFF.

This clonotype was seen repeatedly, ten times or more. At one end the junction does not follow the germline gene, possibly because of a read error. CDR3 amino acids: CASSLSGDLNTIYF. The CDR3 nucleotides are TGTGCTAGCAGCTTGTCAGGGGACCTAAACACCATATATTTT. This chain links TRBV7-7 with TRBJ1-3, with D possibly being TRBD1 (6 bases). Germline CDR1 is SSHAT and CDR2 is FNYEAQ (reference sequence). This CDR3 region has 14 residues.

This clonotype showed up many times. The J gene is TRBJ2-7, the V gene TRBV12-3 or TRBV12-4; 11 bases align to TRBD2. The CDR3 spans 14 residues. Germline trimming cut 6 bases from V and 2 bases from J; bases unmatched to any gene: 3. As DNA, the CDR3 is TGTGCCAGCAGCCTAGCGGGGGGACCCTACGAGCAGTACTTC. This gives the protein CASSLAGGPYEQYF.

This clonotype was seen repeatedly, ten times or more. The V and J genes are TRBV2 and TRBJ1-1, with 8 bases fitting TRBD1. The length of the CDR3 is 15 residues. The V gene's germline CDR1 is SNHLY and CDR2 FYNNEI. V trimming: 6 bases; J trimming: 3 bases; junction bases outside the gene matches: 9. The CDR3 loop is CASRKTGALDTEAFF. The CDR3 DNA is TGTGCCAGCAGAAAGACAGGGGCTTTGGACACTGAAGCTTTCTTT.

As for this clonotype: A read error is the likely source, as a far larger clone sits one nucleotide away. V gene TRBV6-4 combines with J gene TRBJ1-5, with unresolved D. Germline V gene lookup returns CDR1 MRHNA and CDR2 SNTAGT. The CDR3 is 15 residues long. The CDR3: CASSYSYSRDQPQDF. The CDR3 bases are TGTGCCAGCAGTTACTCATACAGTAGGGATCAGCCCCAGGATTTT.

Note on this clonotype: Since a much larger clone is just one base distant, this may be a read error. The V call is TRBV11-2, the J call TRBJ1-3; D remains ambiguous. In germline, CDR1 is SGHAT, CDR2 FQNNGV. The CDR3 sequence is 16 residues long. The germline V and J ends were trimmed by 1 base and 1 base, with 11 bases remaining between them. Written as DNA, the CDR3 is TGTGCCAGCAGCTTAGCACCGAGTGTGTCTGGAAACACCATATATTTT. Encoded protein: CASSLAPSVSGNTIYF.

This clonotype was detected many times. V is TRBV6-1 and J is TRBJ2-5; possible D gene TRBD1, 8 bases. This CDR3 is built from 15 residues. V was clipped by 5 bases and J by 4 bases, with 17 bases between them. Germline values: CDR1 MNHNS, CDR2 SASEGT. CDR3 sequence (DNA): TGTGCCAGCAGTATTGACAGGGGCGGGGGAGAGACCCAGTACTTC. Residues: CASSIDRGGGETQYF.

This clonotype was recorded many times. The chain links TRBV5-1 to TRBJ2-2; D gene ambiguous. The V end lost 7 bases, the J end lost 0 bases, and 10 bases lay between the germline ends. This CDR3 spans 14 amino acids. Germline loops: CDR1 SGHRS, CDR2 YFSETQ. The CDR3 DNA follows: TGCGCCAGCTACATAGGAGCGAACACCGGGGAGCTGTTTTTT. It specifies CASYIGANTGELFF.

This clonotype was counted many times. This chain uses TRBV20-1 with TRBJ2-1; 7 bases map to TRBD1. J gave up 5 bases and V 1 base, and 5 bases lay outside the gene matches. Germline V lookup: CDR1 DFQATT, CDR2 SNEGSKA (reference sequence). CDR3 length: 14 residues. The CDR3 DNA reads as TGCAGTGCTAGAGGCCAGGGGGTTCACAATGAGCAGTTCTTC. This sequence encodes CSARGQGVHNEQFF.

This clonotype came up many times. The CDR3 DNA is TGTGCCAGCTCAATACAGGGGGCGAAGAACACCGGGGAGCTGTTTTTT. Encoded protein: CASSIQGAKNTGELFF. The rearrangement joins TRBV18 to TRBJ2-2; 9 bases match TRBD1. Germline CDR1 is KGHSH and CDR2 is LQKENI. Losses at the gene ends were 5 bases for V and 1 base for J; bases not matched to a gene: 5. The CDR3 covers 16 residues. Complete variable domain (other parts from reference TRBV18 and TRBJ2-2): NAGVMQNPRHLVRRRGQEARLRCSPMKGHSHVYWYRQLPEEGLKFMVYLQKENIIDESGMPKERFSAEFPKEGPSILRIQQVVRGDSAAYFCASSIQGAKNTGELFFGEGSRLTVL.

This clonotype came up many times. The CDR3 protein is CASSIGQASGEKLFF. For the CDR3, the DNA is TGCGCCAGCAGCATTGGACAGGCCTCTGGTGAAAAACTGTTTTTT. This rearrangement joins TRBV5-1 to TRBJ1-4, with 7 bases matching TRBD1. Losses at the gene ends were 4 bases for V and 7 bases for J; bases not matched to a gene: 10. The CDR3 spans 15 residues. The germline gives CDR1 SGHRS, CDR2 YFSETQ.

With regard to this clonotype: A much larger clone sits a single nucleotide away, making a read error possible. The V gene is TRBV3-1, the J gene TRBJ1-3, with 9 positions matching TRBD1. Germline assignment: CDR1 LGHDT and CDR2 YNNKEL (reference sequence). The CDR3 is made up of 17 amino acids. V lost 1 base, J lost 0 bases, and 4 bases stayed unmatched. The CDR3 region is CASSQGTGACSGNTIYF. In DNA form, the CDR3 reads TGTGCCAGCAGCCAAGGGACAGGGGCATGCTCTGGAAACACCATATATTTT.